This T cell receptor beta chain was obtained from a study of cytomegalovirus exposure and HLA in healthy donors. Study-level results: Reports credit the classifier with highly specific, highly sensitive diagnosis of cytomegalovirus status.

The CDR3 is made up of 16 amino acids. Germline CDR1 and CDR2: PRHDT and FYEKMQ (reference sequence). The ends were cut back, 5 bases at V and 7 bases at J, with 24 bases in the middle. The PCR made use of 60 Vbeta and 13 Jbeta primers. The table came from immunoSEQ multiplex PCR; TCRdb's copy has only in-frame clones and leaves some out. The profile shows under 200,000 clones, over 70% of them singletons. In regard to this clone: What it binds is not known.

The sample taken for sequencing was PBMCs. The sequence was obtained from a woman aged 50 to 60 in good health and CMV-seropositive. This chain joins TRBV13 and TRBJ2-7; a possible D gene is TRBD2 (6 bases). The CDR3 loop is CASSVAVGPQAGEQYF. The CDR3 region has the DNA TGTGCCAGCAGCGTTGCCGTCGGGCCACAGGCGGGGGAGCAGTACTTC.